This TCR beta chain appears in the sequencing data of a study of blood T cell repertoires in COVID-19. Across the study: Spain, Italy and the United States supplied samples that represented acute and convalescent COVID-19.

The CDR3 is made up of 14 amino acids. Deletions cut 6 bases from V and 7 bases from J, with 19 bases between. Germline CDR1 reads MNHEY; CDR2 reads SMNVEV (reference sequence). Original methodology: Reference gene primers were amplified, and this amplification served to estimate nucleated cell counts. TCRdb's table, derived via immunoSEQ multiplex PCR, lists solely in-frame clones and lacks some. The DNA gave D and trimming, while V, J and clone size come from that table. The sample holds under 350,000 clones, about nine tenths seen once. The genes are TRBV27 and TRBJ2-7; perhaps TRBD2 as D (6 bases). The receptor comes from a man in his forties or fifties with acute or convalescent COVID-19. Sequenced: peripheral blood. The CDR3 region is CASSSLASRGEQYF. The CDR3 bases are TGTGCCAGCAGCTCACTAGCCTCCCGGGGTGAGCAGTACTTC.